The 30 T cell receptor beta chains presented below share a single source sample, sequenced in a study of cytomegalovirus exposure and HLA in healthy donors. The PCR contained 60 Vbeta and 13 Jbeta primers. Sequenced by immunoSEQ multiplex PCR; TCRdb stores in-frame clones only, minus some. The table lists about 180,000 clones, roughly four fifths of them singletons. Sequenced: PBMCs. The receptors were sampled from a girl aged 5-17 years in good health and CMV-seropositive.

The chain links TRBV5-8 to TRBJ2-4; 13 bases fit TRBD2. This CDR3 has 18 residues. The V gene's germline CDR1 is SGHTS and CDR2 YDEGEE. V lost 4 bases to trimming and J lost 0 bases; unmatched junction nucleotides: 7. The CDR3 region is CASSAGLAGILAKNIQYF. CDR3 sequence (DNA): TGTGCCAGCAGCGCGGGACTAGCGGGGATATTAGCCAAAAACATTCAGTACTTC.

The chain combines TRBV4-2 with TRBJ1-2, with 7 positions matching TRBD1. CDR3 size: 16 residues. V trimming: 0 bases; J trimming: 3 bases; junction bases outside the gene matches: 7. Germline CDR1 reads LGHNA; CDR2 reads YNFKEQ. The CDR3 sequence is CASSQDWDSFDYGYTF. CDR3 nucleotides: TGTGCCAGCAGCCAAGATTGGGACAGCTTTGACTATGGCTACACCTTC.

The rearrangement joins TRBV5-4 to TRBJ2-7; 9 nucleotides match TRBD1. Germline lookup yields CDR1 SGHNT and CDR2 YYREEE (reference sequence). Losses at the gene ends were 3 bases for V and 7 bases for J; bases not matched to a gene: 8. The CDR3 loop spans 14 amino acids. As DNA, the CDR3 is TGTGCCAGCAGCTCGGGACAGGGAGCAAGGGAGCAGTACTTC. Amino acid sequence: CASSSGQGAREQYF. Full variable domain (missing parts from reference TRBV5-4 and TRBJ2-7): ETGVTQSPTHLIKTRGQQVTLRCSSQSGHNTVSWYQQALGQGPQFIFQYYREEENGRGNFPPRFSGLQFPNYSSELNVNALELDDSALYLCASSSGQGAREQYFGPGTRLTVT.

The J gene is TRBJ2-7, the V gene TRBV2, with 9 bases fitting TRBD2. Germline V lookup: CDR1 SNHLY, CDR2 FYNNEI. The CDR3 is made up of 13 amino acids. V shed 6 bases and J 6 bases; nucleotides not matched to a gene: 6. CDR3 protein: CASRGTSLGEQYF. The DNA of the CDR3 is TGTGCCAGCAGGGGGACTAGCCTTGGCGAGCAGTACTTC.

The chain carries TRBV28 and TRBJ2-2; 8 bases are shared with TRBD1. The germline V gene encodes CDR1 MDHEN and CDR2 SYDVKM. The CDR3 loop spans 16 amino acids. J lost 5 bases, V lost 2 bases, and 7 bases had no gene match. As DNA, the CDR3 is TGTGCCAGCAGTTTACGGCAGGGGGCGATTACCGGGGAGCTGTTTTTT. Its translation: CASSLRQGAITGELFF.

This clone appeared a few times. The chain links TRBV4-1 to TRBJ1-4; 9 bases line up with TRBD1. The CDR3 is 16 residues long. V lost 4 bases to trimming and J lost 7 bases; unmatched junction nucleotides: 10. Germline V gene sequence: CDR1 MGHRA, CDR2 YSYEKL. DNA of the CDR3: TGCGCCAGCAGCCCCTTCACCGGGACAGGGATTGAAAAACTGTTTTTT. As protein: CASSPFTGTGIEKLFF.

This chain links TRBV27 with TRBJ2-7, with TRBD2 matching over 10 bases. J gave up 5 bases and V 5 bases, and 21 bases lay outside the gene matches. The V gene's germline CDR1 is MNHEY and CDR2 SMNVEV (reference sequence). The CDR3 extends over 19 amino acids. For the CDR3, the DNA is TGTGCCAGCAGTCCAATCAACCTAGCGGGGGCCTCTGCAATCGACGAGCAGTACTTC. Its protein is CASSPINLAGASAIDEQYF.

This chain connects TRBV19 to TRBJ1-1; tentatively, D is TRBD1 (6 bases). The CDR3 covers 12 residues. Germline V gene data show CDR1 as LNHDA and CDR2 as SQIVND (reference sequence). Trimming took off 4 bases at V and 5 bases at J, with 8 bases between the two ends. The CDR3 DNA sequence: TGTGCCAGTAGTAACAGGGAAACTGAAGCTTTCTTT. Its protein is CASSNRETEAFF.

There are a few counts of this clone. The gene calls are TRBV5-1 and TRBJ1-3; possibly TRBD1 for D (6 bases). The V end lost 3 bases, the J end lost 3 bases, and 7 bases lay between the germline ends. Germline values: CDR1 SGHRS, CDR2 YFSETQ. There are 13 residues in the CDR3. CDR3 region: CASSWTVGNTIYF. CDR3 bases: TGCGCCAGCAGCTGGACAGTTGGAAACACCATATATTTT.

The chain joins TRBV7-9 to TRBJ2-1, with D tentatively TRBD2 (6 bases). The CDR3 has 16 residues. Germline values: CDR1 SEHNR, CDR2 FQNEAQ (reference sequence). The germline V and J ends were trimmed by 8 bases and 0 bases, with 17 bases remaining between them. The DNA for the CDR3 is TGTGCCAGCTCCCCGTGGCGGGGCGTCTCCTACAATGAGCAGTTCTTC. This gives the protein CASSPWRGVSYNEQFF. Filled out from reference TRBV7-9 and TRBJ2-1, the complete variable domain reads DTGVSQNPRHKITKRGQNVTFRCDPISEHNRLYWYRQTLGQGPEFLTYFQNEAQLEKSRLLSDRFSAERPKGSFSTLEIQRTEQGDSAMYLCASSPWRGVSYNEQFFGPGTRLTVL.

The gene calls are TRBV19 and TRBJ2-7; 9 nucleotides align to TRBD1. Trimming took 9 bases from V and 5 from J; bases not matched to a gene: 5. The CDR3 length is 12 residues. Looked up from germline, CDR1 is LNHDA and CDR2 is SQIVND (reference sequence). The CDR3 is CASRDRVHEQYF. CDR3 sequence (DNA): TGTGCCAGCCGGGACAGGGTCCACGAGCAGTACTTC.

This clone has more than one count but fewer than ten. The genes are TRBV19 and TRBJ1-5; no clear D gene. Trimming left V 9 bases short and J 1 base short, with 7 bases between. This CDR3 is built from 12 residues. Germline V gene sequence: CDR1 LNHDA, CDR2 SQIVND (reference sequence). CDR3 region: CASRVSNQPQHF. The CDR3, as DNA: TGTGCCAGCCGAGTGAGCAATCAGCCCCAGCATTTT.

V usage is TRBV2 and J usage is TRBJ1-1; D may be TRBD1 (5 bases). This CDR3 has 15 residues. Looked up from germline, CDR1 is SNHLY and CDR2 is FYNNEI. Trimming shortened V by 6 bases and J by 3 bases, and 17 bases separated the two germline ends. This CDR3 reads CASRGGDYGDTEAFF. DNA of the CDR3: TGTGCCAGCAGGGGGGGAGATTACGGGGACACTGAAGCTTTCTTT.

The DNA of the CDR3 is TGTGCCAGCAGCCAAGATCCGGGTGGAGGAAACACCATATATTTT. Encoded protein: CASSQDPGGGNTIYF. The chain is built from TRBV4-2 and TRBJ1-3; D is unclear. Trimming shortened V by 0 bases and J by 4 bases, and 10 bases separated the two germline ends. The germline V gene encodes CDR1 LGHNA and CDR2 YNFKEQ. This CDR3 region has 15 residues.

Points on this clone: Other nucleotide sequences in the sample specify the same CDR3. The V and J genes are TRBV9 and TRBJ1-3; D ambiguous. CDR1 SGDLS and CDR2 YYNGEE come from the germline V gene. V lost 0 bases and J lost 0, with 7 bases in between. CDR3 size: 15 residues. CDR3 sequence: CASSVAGSSGNTIYF. Written as DNA, the CDR3 is TGTGCCAGCAGCGTAGCCGGGAGCTCTGGAAACACCATATATTTT.

This clone has only a few counts. For the CDR3, the DNA is TGTGCCAGTAGTATAAGACCGGACAGCCTTTTTCAGTACTTC. Translating it yields CASSIRPDSLFQYF. The chain is built from TRBV19 and TRBJ2-4; D is possibly TRBD1 (6 bases). CDR3 length equals 14 residues. Trimming pared 2 bases from V and 11 bases from J, leaving 16 bases between. In germline, CDR1 is LNHDA, CDR2 SQIVND (reference sequence).

This clone showed up just a few times. V gene TRBV2 combines with J gene TRBJ2-2, with 8 nucleotides matching TRBD1. Germline V CDR1 and CDR2: SNHLY, FYNNEI. There are 16 residues in the CDR3. V dropped 6 bases and J dropped 4; count of bases not matched to a gene: 10. CDR3 amino acids: CASSRTRGLATGELFF. The CDR3 DNA follows: TGTGCCAGCAGCCGAACCAGGGGGCTGGCCACCGGGGAGCTGTTTTTT. The full variable domain, in which reference TRBV2 and TRBJ2-2 provide the parts outside the CDR3, is EPEVTQTPSHQVTQMGQEVILRCVPISNHLYFYWYRQILGQKVEFLVSFYNNEISEKSEIFDDQFSVERPDGSNFTLKIRSTKLEDSAMYFCASSRTRGLATGELFFGEGSRLTVL.

The CDR3 sequence is CASSSGPLAGTDTQYF. The CDR3 DNA reads TGCGCCAGCAGCTCGGGCCCACTAGCGGGGACAGATACGCAGTATTTT. The V call is TRBV5-1, the J call TRBJ2-3, with TRBD2 matching 10 bases. There are 16 residues in the CDR3. Germline V gene sequence: CDR1 SGHRS, CDR2 YFSETQ. After removal of 3 bases from V and 3 bases from J, the junction contained 7 bases not matched to a gene. Using reference TRBV5-1 and TRBJ2-3 for the parts outside the CDR3, the full variable domain is KAGVTQTPRYLIKTRGQQVTLSCSPISGHRSVSWYQQTPGQGLQFLFEYFSETQRNKGNFPGRFSGRQFSNSRSEMNVSTLELGDSALYLCASSSGPLAGTDTQYFGPGTRLTVL.

Remarks on this clone: One end of the junction is discordant with germline, which a read error may explain. This chain uses TRBV18 with TRBJ1-2; 8 bases are a match to TRBD1. Germline loops: CDR1 KGHSH, CDR2 LQKENI. The CDR3 is 16 residues long. Written as DNA, the CDR3 is TGTGCCAGCTCACTCTTACCAGGGGGCGTTAACTATGGCTACACTTTC. Amino acids: CASSLLPGGVNYGYTF.

The rearrangement links TRBV18 to TRBJ2-3, with 14 bases aligning to TRBD2. CDR3 size: 15 residues. The ends lost 3 bases at V and 4 bases at J; junction bases unmatched: 0. The germline gives CDR1 KGHSH, CDR2 LQKENI. The CDR3 region has the DNA TGTGCCAGCTCACCGGGACTAGCGGGGGCAGATACGCAGTATTTT. The encoded protein is CASSPGLAGADTQYF.

The rearrangement uses TRBV9 and TRBJ1-3; D is uncertain. Germline loops: CDR1 SGDLS, CDR2 YYNGEE. The CDR3 spans 14 residues. Trimming shortened V by 0 bases and J by 2 bases, and 6 bases separated the two germline ends. The CDR3 DNA follows: TGTGCCAGCAGCGTAGGAGGGACTGGAAACACCATATATTTT. Protein product: CASSVGGTGNTIYF.

The V gene is TRBV27, the J gene TRBJ1-2, with D perhaps TRBD1 (6 bases). From germline, CDR1 is MNHEY and CDR2 SMNVEV (reference sequence). Trimming removed 2 bases at V and 4 bases at J, with 14 bases between. This CDR3 has 15 amino acids. The CDR3 reads CASSLVPGDTYGYTF. In DNA form, the CDR3 reads TGTGCCAGCAGTTTAGTGCCAGGGGACACCTATGGCTACACCTTC.

V usage is TRBV5-1 and J usage is TRBJ2-7; 9 bases match TRBD1. CDR1 and CDR2 from the germline V gene are SGHRS and YFSETQ. With V trimmed by 3 bases and J by 7 bases, 11 bases remained unmatched. The CDR3 extends over 15 amino acids. CDR3 protein: CASSSHPGQGREQYF. CDR3 DNA sequence: TGCGCCAGCAGCTCCCACCCCGGACAGGGGAGGGAGCAGTACTTC.

This chain links TRBV13 with TRBJ2-7; 8 nucleotides line up with TRBD1. The CDR3 consists of 14 residues. In germline, CDR1 is PRHDT, CDR2 FYEKMQ (reference sequence). The V and J ends lost 2 bases and 7 bases, in that order; junction bases with no gene match: 7. This CDR3 reads CASSLRGRQGEQYF. CDR3 sequence (DNA): TGTGCCAGCAGCTTAAGGGGACGACAGGGGGAGCAGTACTTC.

V is TRBV5-8 and J is TRBJ1-1; a possible D gene is TRBD1 (5 bases). V lost 3 bases to trimming and J lost 2 bases, with 14 bases between them. Looked up from germline, CDR1 is SGHTS and CDR2 is YDEGEE. The CDR3 runs to 15 residues. CDR3 bases: TGTGCCAGCAGCTGGGGGGACTTTTCTAACACTGAAGCTTTCTTT. This translates into CASSWGDFSNTEAFF.

This clone was observed once. The chain couples TRBV7-9 to TRBJ2-5; D not certain. There are 14 residues in the CDR3. Germline CDR1 reads SEHNR; CDR2 reads FQNEAQ (reference sequence). V shed 7 bases and J shed 7 bases, with 19 bases lying between them. This CDR3 reads CASTTAPQEGTQYF. The DNA of the CDR3 is TGTGCCAGCACCACGGCCCCCCAGGAAGGGACCCAGTACTTC.

This clone was recorded only once. The chain combines TRBV6-6 with TRBJ2-7, with D tentatively TRBD2 (5 bases). CDR1 and CDR2 from the germline V gene are MNHNY and SVGAGI (reference sequence). The CDR3 loop spans 16 amino acids. V lost 7 bases to trimming and J lost 0 bases, with 19 bases between them. The CDR3 DNA sequence: TGTGCCAGCACAACCGCGGGCAGGACGAGCTCCTACGAGCAGTACTTC. This encodes CASTTAGRTSSYEQYF.

The gene calls are TRBV7-9 and TRBJ2-7; no clear D gene. The germline V and J ends were trimmed by 1 base and 9 bases, with 13 bases remaining between them. The CDR3 sequence is 13 residues long. Germline loops: CDR1 SEHNR, CDR2 FQNEAQ (reference sequence). The CDR3 sequence: CASSLGSDAGQYF. CDR3 nucleotide sequence: TGTGCCAGCAGCTTAGGCTCTGACGCAGGGCAGTACTTC.

The V gene is TRBV27, the J gene TRBJ2-6; TRBD1 aligns across 8 bases. The length of the CDR3 is 16 residues. J lost 2 bases, V lost 7 bases, and 7 bases had no gene match. Per germline, CDR1 MNHEY and CDR2 SMNVEV (reference sequence). CDR3 loop: CASKRTGTPGANVLTF. CDR3 nucleotides: TGTGCCAGCAAGCGGACAGGGACCCCTGGGGCCAACGTCCTGACTTTC.

CDR3 region: CASSLRSYKAFF. Here the CDR3 DNA reads TGCGCCAGCAGTCTCCGGTCCTATAAAGCTTTCTTT. The gene calls are TRBV23-1 and TRBJ1-1; D unclear. TRBV23-1 counts as an open reading frame of uncertain function. This CDR3 contains 12 residues. Trimming took 4 bases from V and 9 from J, leaving 12 bases between them.